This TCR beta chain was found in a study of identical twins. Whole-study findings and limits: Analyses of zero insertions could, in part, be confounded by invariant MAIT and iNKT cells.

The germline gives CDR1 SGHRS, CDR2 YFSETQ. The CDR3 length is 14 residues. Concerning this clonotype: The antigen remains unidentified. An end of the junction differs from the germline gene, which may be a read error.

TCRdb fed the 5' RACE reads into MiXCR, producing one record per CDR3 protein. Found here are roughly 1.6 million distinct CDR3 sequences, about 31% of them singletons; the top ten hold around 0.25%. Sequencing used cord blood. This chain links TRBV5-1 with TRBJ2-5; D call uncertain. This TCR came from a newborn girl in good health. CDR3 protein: CASNLAPRQETQYF. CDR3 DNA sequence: TGCGCCAGCAACTTGGCCCCCAGGCAAGAGACCCAGTACTTC.